The table lists the clone carrying this T cell receptor (beta chain) with a few counts. What it recognizes is unknown. V dropped 6 bases and J dropped 8 bases, with 11 bases sitting between them. The germline CDR1 and CDR2 sequences are MNHEY and SVGEGT. The CDR3 has 13 amino acids. Next came a second PCR, run for about 6 to 12 cycles, which used a sample-barcoded 5' primer along with a J-beta primer mix. The study obtained at least 2.5 million CDR3-containing paired-end reads from every sample. TCRdb reprocessed the 5' RACE reads with MiXCR, giving one entry per CDR3 protein. The data contain more than 600,000 distinct CDR3 sequences, 20% to 25% of them singletons. This record belongs to a study of blood T cells in healthy people across ages. Whole-study findings and limits: Per million T cells, the diversity of TCR beta decreased roughly linearly as age advanced.

The same sample was also studied in work on T cells of mothers and their children.

This sequence was found in a boy aged 5 to 17 in good health. The sample consisted of blood. V gene TRBV6-2 or TRBV6-3 combines with J gene TRBJ1-6; D is undetermined. This CDR3 reads CASSRGRDSPLHF. As DNA, the CDR3 is TGTGCCAGCAGCCGCGGACGCGATTCACCCCTCCACTTT.